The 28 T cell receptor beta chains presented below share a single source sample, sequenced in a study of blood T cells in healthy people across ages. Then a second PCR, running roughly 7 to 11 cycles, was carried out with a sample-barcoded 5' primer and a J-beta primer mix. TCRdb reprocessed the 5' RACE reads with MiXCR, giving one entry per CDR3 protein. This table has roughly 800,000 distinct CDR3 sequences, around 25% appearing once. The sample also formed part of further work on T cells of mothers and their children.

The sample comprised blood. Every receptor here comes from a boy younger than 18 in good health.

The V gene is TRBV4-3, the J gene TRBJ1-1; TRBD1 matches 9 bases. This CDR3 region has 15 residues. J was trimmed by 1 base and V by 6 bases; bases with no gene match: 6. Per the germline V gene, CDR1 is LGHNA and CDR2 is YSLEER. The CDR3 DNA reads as TGCGCCAGCAGTAGGGACAGGGAAAAGAACACTGAAGCTTTCTTT. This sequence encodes CASSRDREKNTEAFF.

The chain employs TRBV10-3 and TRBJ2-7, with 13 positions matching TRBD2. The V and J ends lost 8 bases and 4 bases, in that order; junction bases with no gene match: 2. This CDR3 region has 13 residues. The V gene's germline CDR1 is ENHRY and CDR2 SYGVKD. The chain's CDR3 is CAIGLAGVYEQYF. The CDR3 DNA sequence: TGTGCCATCGGACTAGCGGGAGTGTACGAGCAGTACTTC.

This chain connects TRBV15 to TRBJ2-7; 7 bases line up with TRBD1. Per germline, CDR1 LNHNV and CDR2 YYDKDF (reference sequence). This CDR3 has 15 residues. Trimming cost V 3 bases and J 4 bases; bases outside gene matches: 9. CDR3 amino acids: CATSSRQGGFYEQYF. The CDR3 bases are TGTGCCACCAGCAGCCGACAGGGCGGCTTTTACGAGCAGTACTTC.

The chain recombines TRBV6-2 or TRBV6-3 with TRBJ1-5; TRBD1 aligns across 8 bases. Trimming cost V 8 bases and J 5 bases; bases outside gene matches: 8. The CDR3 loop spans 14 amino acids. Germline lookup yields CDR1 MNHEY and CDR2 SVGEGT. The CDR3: CASGGQGLHQPQHF. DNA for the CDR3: TGTGCCAGCGGAGGACAGGGCTTGCATCAGCCCCAGCATTTT.

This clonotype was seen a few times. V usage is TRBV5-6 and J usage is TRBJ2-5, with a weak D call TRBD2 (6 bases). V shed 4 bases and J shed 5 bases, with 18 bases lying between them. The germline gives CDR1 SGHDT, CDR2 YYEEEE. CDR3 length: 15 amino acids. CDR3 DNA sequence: TGTGCCAGCAGCCGATTACAGCGGGCGCGGGAGACCCAGTACTTC. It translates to CASSRLQRARETQYF.

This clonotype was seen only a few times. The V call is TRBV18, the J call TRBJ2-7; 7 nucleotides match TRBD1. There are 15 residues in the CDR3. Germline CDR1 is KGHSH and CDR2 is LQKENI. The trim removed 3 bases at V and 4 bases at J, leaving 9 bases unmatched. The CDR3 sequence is CASSPDTGTAYEQYF. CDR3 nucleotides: TGTGCCAGCTCACCTGATACCGGGACAGCTTACGAGCAGTACTTC.

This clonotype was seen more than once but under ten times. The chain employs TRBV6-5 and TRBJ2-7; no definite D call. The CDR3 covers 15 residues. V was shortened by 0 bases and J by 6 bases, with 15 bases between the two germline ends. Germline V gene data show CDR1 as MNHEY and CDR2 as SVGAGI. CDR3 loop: CASSYSVGYSGEQYF. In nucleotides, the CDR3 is TGTGCCAGCAGTTACTCGGTTGGGTACTCGGGCGAGCAGTACTTC.

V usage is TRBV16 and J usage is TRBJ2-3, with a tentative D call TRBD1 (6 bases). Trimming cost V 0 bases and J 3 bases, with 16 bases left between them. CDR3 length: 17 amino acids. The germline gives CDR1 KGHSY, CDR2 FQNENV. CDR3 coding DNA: TGTGCCAGCAGCCAATCCTCCTCAGGGGCCGGGACAGATACGCAGTATTTT. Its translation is CASSQSSSGAGTDTQYF.

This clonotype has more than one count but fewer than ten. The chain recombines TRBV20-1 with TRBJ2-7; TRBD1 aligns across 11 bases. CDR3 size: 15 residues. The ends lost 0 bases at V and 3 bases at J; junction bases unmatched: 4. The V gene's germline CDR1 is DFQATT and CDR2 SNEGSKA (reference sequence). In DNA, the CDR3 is TGCAGTGCTAGAGATAGGGACAGGGGGATCTACGAGCAGTACTTC. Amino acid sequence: CSARDRDRGIYEQYF.

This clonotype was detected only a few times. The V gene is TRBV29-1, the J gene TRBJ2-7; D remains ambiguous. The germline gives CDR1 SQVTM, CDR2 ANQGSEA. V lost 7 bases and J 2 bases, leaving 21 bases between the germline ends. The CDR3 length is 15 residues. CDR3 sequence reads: CSATMSGTDTYEQYF. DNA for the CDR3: TGCAGCGCTACGATGTCGGGCACAGATACCTACGAGCAGTACTTC.

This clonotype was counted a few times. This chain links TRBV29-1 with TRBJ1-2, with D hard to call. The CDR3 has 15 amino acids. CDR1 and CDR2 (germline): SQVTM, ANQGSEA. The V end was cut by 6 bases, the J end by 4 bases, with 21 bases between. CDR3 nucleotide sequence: TGCAGCGTGGCGGTACCGGGTTCTGGGGTCTATGGCTACACCTTC. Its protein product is CSVAVPGSGVYGYTF.

CDR3 protein: CASSEYSHRNEKLFF. The DNA of the CDR3 is TGTGCCAGCAGTGAATACAGCCACCGTAATGAAAAACTGTTTTTT. The genes are TRBV25-1 and TRBJ1-4; D call uncertain. The germline V gene has CDR1 MGHDK and CDR2 SYGVNS. This CDR3 is built from 15 residues. The V gene lost 0 bases and the J gene lost 4 bases, with 9 bases spanning the gap.

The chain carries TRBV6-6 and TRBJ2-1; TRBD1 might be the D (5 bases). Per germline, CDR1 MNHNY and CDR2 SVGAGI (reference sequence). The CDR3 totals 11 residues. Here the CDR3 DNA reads TGTGCTAGTCGCAGGGTTAATGAGCAGTTCTTC. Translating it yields CASRRVNEQFF.

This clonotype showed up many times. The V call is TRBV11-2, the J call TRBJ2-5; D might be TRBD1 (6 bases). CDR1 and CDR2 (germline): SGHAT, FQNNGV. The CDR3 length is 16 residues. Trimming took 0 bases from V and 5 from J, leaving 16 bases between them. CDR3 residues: CASSLDLRWGRETQYF. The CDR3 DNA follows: TGTGCCAGCAGCTTAGATCTCAGGTGGGGGCGGGAGACCCAGTACTTC.

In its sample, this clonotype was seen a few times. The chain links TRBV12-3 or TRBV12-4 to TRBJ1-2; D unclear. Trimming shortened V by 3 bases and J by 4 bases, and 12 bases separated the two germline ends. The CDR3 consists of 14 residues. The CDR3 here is CASSFASAVYGYTF. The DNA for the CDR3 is TGTGCCAGCAGTTTCGCGTCAGCGGTCTATGGCTACACCTTC.

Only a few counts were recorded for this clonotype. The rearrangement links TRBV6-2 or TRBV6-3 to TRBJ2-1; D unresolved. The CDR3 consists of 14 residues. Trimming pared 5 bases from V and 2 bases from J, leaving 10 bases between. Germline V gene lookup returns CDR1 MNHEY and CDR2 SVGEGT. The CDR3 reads CASSQPLAYNEQFF. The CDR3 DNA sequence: TGTGCCAGCAGTCAACCCTTAGCCTACAATGAGCAGTTCTTC.

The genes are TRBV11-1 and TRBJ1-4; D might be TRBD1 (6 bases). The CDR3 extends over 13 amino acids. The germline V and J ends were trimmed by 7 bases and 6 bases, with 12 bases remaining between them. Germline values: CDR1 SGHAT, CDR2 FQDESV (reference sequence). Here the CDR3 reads CASNRQDDEKLFF. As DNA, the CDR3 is TGTGCCAGCAATCGACAGGACGATGAAAAACTGTTTTTT.

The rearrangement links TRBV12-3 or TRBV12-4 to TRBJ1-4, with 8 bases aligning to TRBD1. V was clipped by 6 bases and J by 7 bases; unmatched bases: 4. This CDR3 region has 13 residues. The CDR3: CASSRDRTEKLFF. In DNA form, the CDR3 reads TGTGCCAGCAGCCGGGACAGGACTGAAAAACTGTTTTTT.

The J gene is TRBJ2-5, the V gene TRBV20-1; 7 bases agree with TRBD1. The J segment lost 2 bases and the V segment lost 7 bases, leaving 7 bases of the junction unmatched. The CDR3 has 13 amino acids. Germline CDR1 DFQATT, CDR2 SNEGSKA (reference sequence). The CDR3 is CSDGPGQQETQYF. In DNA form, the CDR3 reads TGCAGTGATGGACCGGGACAGCAAGAGACCCAGTACTTC.

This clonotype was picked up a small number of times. The chain's CDR3 is CSARDHRSGSEKLFF. In nucleotides, the CDR3 is TGCAGTGCTAGAGACCACAGGTCTGGTAGTGAAAAACTGTTTTTT. This chain uses TRBV20-1 with TRBJ1-4; tentatively, D is TRBD1 (5 bases). V shed 0 bases and J shed 7 bases, with 15 bases lying between them. CDR1 and CDR2 from the germline V gene are DFQATT and SNEGSKA (reference sequence). The CDR3 sequence is 15 residues long.

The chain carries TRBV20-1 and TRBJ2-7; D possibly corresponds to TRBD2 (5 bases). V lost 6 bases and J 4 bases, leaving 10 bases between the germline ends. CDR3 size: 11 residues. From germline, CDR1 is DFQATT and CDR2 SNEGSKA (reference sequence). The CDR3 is CSAAPGYEQYF. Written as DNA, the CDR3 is TGCAGTGCGGCACCGGGGTACGAGCAGTACTTC.

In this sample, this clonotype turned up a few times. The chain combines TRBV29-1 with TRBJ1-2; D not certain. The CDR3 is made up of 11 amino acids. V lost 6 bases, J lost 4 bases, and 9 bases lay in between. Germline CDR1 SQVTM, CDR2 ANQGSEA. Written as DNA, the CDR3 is TGCAGCGTGCGAGGGCCCTATGGCTACACCTTC. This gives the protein CSVRGPYGYTF.

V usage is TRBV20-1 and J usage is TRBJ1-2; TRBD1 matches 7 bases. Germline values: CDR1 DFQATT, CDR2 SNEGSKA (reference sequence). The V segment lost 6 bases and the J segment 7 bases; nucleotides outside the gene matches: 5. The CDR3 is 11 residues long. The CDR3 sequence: CSATTGAGYTF. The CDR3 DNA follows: TGCAGTGCAACCACAGGGGCTGGCTACACCTTC.

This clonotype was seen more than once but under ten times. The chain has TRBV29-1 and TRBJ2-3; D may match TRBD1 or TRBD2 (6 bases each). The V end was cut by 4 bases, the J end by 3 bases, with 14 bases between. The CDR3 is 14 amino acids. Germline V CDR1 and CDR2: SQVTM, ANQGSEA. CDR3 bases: TGCAGCGTTGCCTCGGGGGACACGACAGATACGCAGTATTTT. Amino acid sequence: CSVASGDTTDTQYF.

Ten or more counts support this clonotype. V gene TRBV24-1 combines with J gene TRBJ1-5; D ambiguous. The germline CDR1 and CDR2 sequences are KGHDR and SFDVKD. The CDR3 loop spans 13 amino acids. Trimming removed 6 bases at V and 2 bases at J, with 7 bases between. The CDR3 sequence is CATSFQGNQPQHF. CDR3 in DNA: TGTGCCACCAGTTTCCAAGGCAATCAGCCCCAGCATTTT.

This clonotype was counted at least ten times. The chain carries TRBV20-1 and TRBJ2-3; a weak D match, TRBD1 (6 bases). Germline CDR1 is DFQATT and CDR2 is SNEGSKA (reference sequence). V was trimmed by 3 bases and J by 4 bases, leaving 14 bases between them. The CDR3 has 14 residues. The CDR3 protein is CSASVDSGADTQYF. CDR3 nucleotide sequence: TGCAGTGCTAGTGTCGACTCAGGGGCAGATACGCAGTATTTT.

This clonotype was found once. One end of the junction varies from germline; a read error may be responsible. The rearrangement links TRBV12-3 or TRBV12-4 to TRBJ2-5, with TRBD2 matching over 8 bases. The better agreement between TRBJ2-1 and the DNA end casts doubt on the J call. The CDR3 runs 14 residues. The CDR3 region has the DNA TGTGCCGGCAGTCTCCCCGGACTAGCCGATGAGCAGTTCTTC. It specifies CAGSLPGLADEQFF.

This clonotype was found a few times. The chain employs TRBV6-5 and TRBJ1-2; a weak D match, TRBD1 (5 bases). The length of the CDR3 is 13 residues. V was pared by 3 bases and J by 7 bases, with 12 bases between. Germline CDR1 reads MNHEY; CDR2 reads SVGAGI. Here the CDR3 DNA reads TGTGCCAGCAGTTATGTTGGGGGACTTGGCTACACCTTC. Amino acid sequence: CASSYVGGLGYTF.